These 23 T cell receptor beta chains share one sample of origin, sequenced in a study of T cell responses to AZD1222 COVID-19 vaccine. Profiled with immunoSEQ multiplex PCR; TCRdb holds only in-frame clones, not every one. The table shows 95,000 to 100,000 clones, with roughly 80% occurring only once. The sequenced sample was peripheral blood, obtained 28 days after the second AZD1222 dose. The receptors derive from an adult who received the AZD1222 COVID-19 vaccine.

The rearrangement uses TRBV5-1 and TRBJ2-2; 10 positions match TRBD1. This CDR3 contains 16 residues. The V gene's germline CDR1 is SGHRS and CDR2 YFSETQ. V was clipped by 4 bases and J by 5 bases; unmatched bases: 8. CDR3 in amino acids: CASSQGTGARTGELFF. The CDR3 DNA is TGCGCCAGCAGCCAAGGGACAGGGGCGCGAACCGGGGAGCTGTTTTTT.

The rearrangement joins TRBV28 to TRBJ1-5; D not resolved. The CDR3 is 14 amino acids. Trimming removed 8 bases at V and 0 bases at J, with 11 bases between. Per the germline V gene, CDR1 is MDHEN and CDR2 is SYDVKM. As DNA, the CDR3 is TGTGCCAGCGGCGTGGAATATAGCAATCAGCCCCAGCATTTT. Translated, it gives CASGVEYSNQPQHF.

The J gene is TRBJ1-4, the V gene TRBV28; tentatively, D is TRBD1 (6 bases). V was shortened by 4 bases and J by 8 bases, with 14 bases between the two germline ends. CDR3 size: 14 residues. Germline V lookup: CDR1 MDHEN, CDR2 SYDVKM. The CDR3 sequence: CASSYPGGGEKLFF. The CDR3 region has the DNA TGTGCCAGCAGTTACCCTGGAGGGGGAGAAAAACTGTTTTTT. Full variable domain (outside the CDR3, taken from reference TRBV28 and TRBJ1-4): DVKVTQSSRYLVKRTGEKVFLECVQDMDHENMFWYRQDPGLGLRLIYFSYDVKMKEKGDIPEGYSVSREKKERFSLILESASTNQTSMYLCASSYPGGGEKLFFGSGTQLSVL.

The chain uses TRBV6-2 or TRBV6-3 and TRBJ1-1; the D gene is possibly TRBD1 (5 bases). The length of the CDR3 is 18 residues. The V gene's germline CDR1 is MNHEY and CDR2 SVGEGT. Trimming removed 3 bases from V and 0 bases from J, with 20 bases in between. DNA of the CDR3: TGTGCCAGCAGTTATAGAAGGCCCGCGGGACCCCTGAACACTGAAGCTTTCTTT. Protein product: CASSYRRPAGPLNTEAFF.

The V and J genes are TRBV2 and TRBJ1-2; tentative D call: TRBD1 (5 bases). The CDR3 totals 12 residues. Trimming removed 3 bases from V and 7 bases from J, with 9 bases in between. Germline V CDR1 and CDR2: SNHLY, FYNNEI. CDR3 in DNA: TGTGCCAGCAGTGAGCAGGGACGTGGCTACACCTTC. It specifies CASSEQGRGYTF.

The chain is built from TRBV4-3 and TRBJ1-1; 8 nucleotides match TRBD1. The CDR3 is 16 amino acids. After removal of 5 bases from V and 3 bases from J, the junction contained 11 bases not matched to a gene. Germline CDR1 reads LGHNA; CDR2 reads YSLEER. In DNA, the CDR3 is TGCGCCAGCAGCTTAGACAGGGGAGAATGGGACACTGAAGCTTTCTTT. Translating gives CASSLDRGEWDTEAFF.

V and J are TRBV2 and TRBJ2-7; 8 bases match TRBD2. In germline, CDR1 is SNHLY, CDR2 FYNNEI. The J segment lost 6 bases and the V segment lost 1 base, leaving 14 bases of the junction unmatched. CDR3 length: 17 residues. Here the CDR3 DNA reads TGTGCCAGCAGTGAAGGACGGCGGGCGGGACTAGGTGTCGAGCAGTACTTC. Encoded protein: CASSEGRRAGLGVEQYF.

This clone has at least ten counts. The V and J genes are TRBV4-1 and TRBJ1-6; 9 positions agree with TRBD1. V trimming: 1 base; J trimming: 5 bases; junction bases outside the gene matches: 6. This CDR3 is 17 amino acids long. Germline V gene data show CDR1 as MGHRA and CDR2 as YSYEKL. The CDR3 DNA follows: TGCGCCAGCAGCCAAGTCAGGACAGGGGCTAATAATTCACCCCTCCACTTT. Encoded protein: CASSQVRTGANNSPLHF.

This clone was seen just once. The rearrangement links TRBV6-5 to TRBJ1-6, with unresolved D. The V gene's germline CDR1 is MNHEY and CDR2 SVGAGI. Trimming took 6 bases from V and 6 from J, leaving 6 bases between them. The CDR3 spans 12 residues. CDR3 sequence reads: CASRRGNSPLHF. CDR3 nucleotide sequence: TGTGCCAGCAGACGCGGTAATTCACCCCTCCACTTT.

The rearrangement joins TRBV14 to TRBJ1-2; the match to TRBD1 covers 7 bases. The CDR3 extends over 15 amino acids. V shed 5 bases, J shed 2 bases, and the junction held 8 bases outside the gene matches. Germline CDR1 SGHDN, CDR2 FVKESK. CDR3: CASSYGTDRNYGYTF. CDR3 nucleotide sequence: TGTGCCAGCAGCTACGGGACAGATCGAAACTATGGCTACACCTTC. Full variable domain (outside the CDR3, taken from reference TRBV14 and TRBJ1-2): EAGVTQFPSHSVIEKGQTVTLRCDPISGHDNLYWYRRVMGKEIKFLLHFVKESKQDESGMPNNRFLAERTGGTYSTLKVQPAELEDSGVYFCASSYGTDRNYGYTFGSGTRLTVV.

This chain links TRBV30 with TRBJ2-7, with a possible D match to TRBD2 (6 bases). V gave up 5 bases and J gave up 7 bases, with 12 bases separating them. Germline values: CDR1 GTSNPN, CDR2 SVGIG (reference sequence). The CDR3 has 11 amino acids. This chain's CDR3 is CAWSTSIEQYF. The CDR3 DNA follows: TGTGCCTGGTCAACTAGCATTGAGCAGTACTTC.

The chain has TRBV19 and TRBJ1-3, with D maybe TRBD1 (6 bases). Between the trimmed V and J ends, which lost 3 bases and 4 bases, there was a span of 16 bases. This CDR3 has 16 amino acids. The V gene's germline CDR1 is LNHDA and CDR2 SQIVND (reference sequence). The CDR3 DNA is TGTGCCAGTAGTATCAGCGAAGGGACACTCGGAAACACCATATATTTT. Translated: CASSISEGTLGNTIYF.

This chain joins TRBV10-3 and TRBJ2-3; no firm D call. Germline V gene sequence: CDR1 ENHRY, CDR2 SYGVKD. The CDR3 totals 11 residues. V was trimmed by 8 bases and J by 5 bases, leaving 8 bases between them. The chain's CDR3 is CAIGSGDTQYF. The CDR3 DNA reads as TGTGCCATCGGCTCGGGAGATACGCAGTATTTT.

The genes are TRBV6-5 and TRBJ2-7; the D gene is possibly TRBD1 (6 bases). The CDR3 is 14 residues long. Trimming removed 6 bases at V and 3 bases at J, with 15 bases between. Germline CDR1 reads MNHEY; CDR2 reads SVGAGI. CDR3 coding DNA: TGTGCCAGCAGGGGGTCAGGGGATAGCTACGAGCAGTACTTC. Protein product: CASRGSGDSYEQYF.

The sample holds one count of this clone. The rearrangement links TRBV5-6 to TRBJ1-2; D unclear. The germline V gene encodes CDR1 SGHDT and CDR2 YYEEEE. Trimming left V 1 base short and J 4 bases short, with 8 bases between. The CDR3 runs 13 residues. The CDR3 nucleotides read TGTGCCAGCAGCTTGCAGGTGCGCTATGGCTACACCTTC. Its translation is CASSLQVRYGYTF.

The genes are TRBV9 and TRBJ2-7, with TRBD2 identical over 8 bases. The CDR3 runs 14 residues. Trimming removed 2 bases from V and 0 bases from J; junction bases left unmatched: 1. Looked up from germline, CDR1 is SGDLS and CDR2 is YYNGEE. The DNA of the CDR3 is TGTGCCAGCAGCGTCGGGGGGGACTCCTACGAGCAGTACTTC. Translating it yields CASSVGGDSYEQYF.

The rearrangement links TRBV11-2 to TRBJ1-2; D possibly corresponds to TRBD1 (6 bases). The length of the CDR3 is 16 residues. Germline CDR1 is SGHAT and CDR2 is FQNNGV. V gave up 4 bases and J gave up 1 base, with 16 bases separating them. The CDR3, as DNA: TGTGCCAGCAGCTCCCCCAGGACAGCAAGTAACTATGGCTACACCTTC. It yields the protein CASSSPRTASNYGYTF.

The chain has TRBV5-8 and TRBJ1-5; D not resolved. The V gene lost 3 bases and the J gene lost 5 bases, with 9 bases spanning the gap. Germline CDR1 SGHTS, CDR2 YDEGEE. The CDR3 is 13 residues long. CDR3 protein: CASSSGRDQPQHF. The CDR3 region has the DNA TGTGCCAGCAGCTCAGGCCGGGATCAGCCCCAGCATTTT.

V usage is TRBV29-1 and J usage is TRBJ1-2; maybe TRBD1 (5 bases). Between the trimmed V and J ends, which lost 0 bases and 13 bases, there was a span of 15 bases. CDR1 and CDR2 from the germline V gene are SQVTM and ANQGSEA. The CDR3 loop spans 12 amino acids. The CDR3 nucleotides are TGCAGCGTTGAAGATGGACAAATAGTTTCCACCTTC. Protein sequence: CSVEDGQIVSTF.

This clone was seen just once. The CDR3 nucleotides read TGTGCCACCCACGGGACGGCGGCTAATGAAAAACTGTTTTTT. This translates into CATHGTAANEKLFF. This chain links TRBV28 with TRBJ1-4; maybe TRBD1 (5 bases). Germline V gene sequence: CDR1 MDHEN, CDR2 SYDVKM. V dropped 10 bases and J dropped 3 bases, with 15 bases sitting between them. CDR3 length equals 14 residues.

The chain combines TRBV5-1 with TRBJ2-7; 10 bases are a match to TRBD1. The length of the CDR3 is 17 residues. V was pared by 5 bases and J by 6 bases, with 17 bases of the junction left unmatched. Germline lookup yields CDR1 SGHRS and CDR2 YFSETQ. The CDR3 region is CASSHGTGELAPLEQYF. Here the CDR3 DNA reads TGCGCCAGCAGTCACGGGACAGGGGAACTGGCCCCCCTCGAGCAGTACTTC.

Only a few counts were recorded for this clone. The CDR3 sequence: CASSARDSMNTEAFF. The CDR3 DNA is TGTGCCAGCAGCGCCCGGGACAGTATGAACACTGAAGCTTTCTTT. This chain links TRBV11-3 with TRBJ1-1; 7 nucleotides align to TRBD1. The CDR3 totals 15 residues. The J segment lost 0 bases and the V segment lost 5 bases, leaving 6 bases of the junction unmatched. Germline-derived CDR1 and CDR2 are SGHNT and YENEEA.

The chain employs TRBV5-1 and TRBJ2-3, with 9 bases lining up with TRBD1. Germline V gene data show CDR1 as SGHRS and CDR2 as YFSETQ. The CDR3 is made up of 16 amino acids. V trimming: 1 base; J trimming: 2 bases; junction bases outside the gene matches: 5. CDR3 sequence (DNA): TGCGCCAGCAGCTTGTCGGACAGGGGAGACACAGATACGCAGTATTTT. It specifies CASSLSDRGDTDTQYF.